Below are 11 T cell receptor beta chains sequenced from a single sample in a study of Ad26.COV2.S vaccination and SARS-CoV-2 variants. Profiled with immunoSEQ multiplex PCR; TCRdb holds only in-frame clones, not every one. The table lists approximately 140,000 clones, approximately 90% of them singletons, with less than 6% in the top ten. Sequencing used peripheral blood, obtained after recovery from COVID-19. These receptors were taken from a human donor who had recovered from COVID-19.

The chain carries TRBV27 and TRBJ1-6, with 9 bases fitting TRBD1. The CDR3 loop spans 17 amino acids. Germline CDR1 reads MNHEY; CDR2 reads SMNVEV (reference sequence). The ends lost 8 bases at V and 7 bases at J; junction bases unmatched: 15. The CDR3 spells CASSTPGQGGRNSPLHF. In DNA, the CDR3 is TGTGCCAGCTCCACCCCGGGACAGGGTGGTAGGAATTCACCCCTCCACTTT.

V and J are TRBV7-2 and TRBJ2-7, with a tentative D call TRBD1 (6 bases). The CDR3 consists of 14 residues. Germline V CDR1 and CDR2: SGHTA, FQGNSA. V lost 4 bases to trimming and J lost 0 bases, with 10 bases between them. CDR3 residues: CASSSQGLSYEQYF. The CDR3 DNA reads TGTGCCAGCAGCTCTCAGGGGCTCTCCTACGAGCAGTACTTC.

V usage is TRBV4-1 and J usage is TRBJ1-5, with D uncertain. V gave up 2 bases and J gave up 1 base, with 12 bases separating them. The CDR3 consists of 16 residues. Per the germline V gene, CDR1 is MGHRA and CDR2 is YSYEKL. CDR3 bases: TGCGCCAGCAGCCAATCCCCCCTTGGGAGCAATCAGCCCCAGCATTTT. Its translation is CASSQSPLGSNQPQHF.

The chain has TRBV27 and TRBJ2-3, with 12 bases fitting TRBD2. The CDR3 totals 18 residues. V shed 2 bases and J 0 bases; nucleotides not matched to a gene: 6. Germline V gene lookup returns CDR1 MNHEY and CDR2 SMNVEV (reference sequence). The CDR3 DNA reads TGTGCCAGCAGTTTAGGGCTAGCGGGGGGGCCTAGCACAGATACGCAGTATTTT. This gives the protein CASSLGLAGGPSTDTQYF.

There are a few counts of this clone. The chain joins TRBV19 to TRBJ2-1; 8 positions agree with TRBD2. CDR1 LNHDA and CDR2 SQIVND come from the germline V gene (reference sequence). CDR3 length equals 16 residues. The V segment lost 4 bases and the J segment 6 bases; nucleotides outside the gene matches: 11. CDR3 region: CASSSFRGGPPNEQFF. CDR3 bases: TGTGCCAGTAGTAGTTTTCGGGGGGGCCCCCCCAATGAGCAGTTCTTC.

The chain carries TRBV28 and TRBJ2-3, with TRBD1 matching over 9 bases. V dropped 5 bases and J dropped 2; count of bases not matched to a gene: 5. There are 15 residues in the CDR3. CDR1 and CDR2 from the germline V gene are MDHEN and SYDVKM. The chain's CDR3 is CASSHGQGNTDTQYF. In DNA, the CDR3 is TGTGCCAGCAGTCACGGACAGGGGAACACAGATACGCAGTATTTT.

The rearrangement uses TRBV5-1 and TRBJ1-3; TRBD1 aligns across 9 bases. Germline V gene sequence: CDR1 SGHRS, CDR2 YFSETQ. The CDR3 consists of 14 residues. Trimming removed 4 bases from V and 4 bases from J; junction bases left unmatched: 3. Written as DNA, the CDR3 is TGCGCCAGCAGCACAGGGGGCACGGGAAACACCATATATTTT. Amino acids: CASSTGGTGNTIYF.

The chain couples TRBV27 to TRBJ1-1; D is uncertain. Trimming stripped 6 bases from V and 10 bases from J, with 15 bases between. The CDR3 has 12 amino acids. CDR1 is MNHEY and CDR2 is SMNVEV in the germline V gene (reference sequence). In nucleotides, the CDR3 is TGTGCCAGCAGGCGTCCGGGAAGCGGAGCTTTCTTT. This encodes CASRRPGSGAFF.

In this sample, this clone turned up a few times. The rearrangement joins TRBV10-1 to TRBJ2-1; 7 bases align to TRBD1. Germline assignment: CDR1 WNHNN and CDR2 SYGVQD (reference sequence). CDR3 length equals 16 residues. J lost 4 bases, V lost 6 bases, and 12 bases had no gene match. The CDR3 nucleotides are TGCGCCAGCAGCTCTCGACAGGGAAGACTGTACAATGAGCAGTTCTTC. Translated: CASSSRQGRLYNEQFF.

The genes are TRBV2 and TRBJ2-7; maybe TRBD1 (5 bases). The length of the CDR3 is 14 residues. V shed 3 bases and J shed 3 bases, with 12 bases lying between them. Germline loops: CDR1 SNHLY, CDR2 FYNNEI. The DNA of the CDR3 is TGTGCCAGCAGTGATGGGCAGGGCGACTACGAGCAGTACTTC. Protein product: CASSDGQGDYEQYF.

The rearrangement links TRBV4-3 to TRBJ1-1; D possibly corresponds to TRBD1 (5 bases). V lost 0 bases, J lost 3 bases, and 14 bases lay in between. Germline lookup yields CDR1 LGHNA and CDR2 YSLEER. CDR3 size: 16 residues. The CDR3 sequence is CASSQDLVRADTEAFF. CDR3 in DNA: TGCGCCAGCAGCCAAGATTTGGTCAGGGCGGACACTGAAGCTTTCTTT.